This TCR beta chain was observed in a study of shared clonotypes between healthy human individuals (dated by TCRdb to between 2020 and 2021). Regarding the study in general: A couple of women and a few men aged 18 to 49 years were included in the cohort. Each donor's leukapheresis produced roughly between roughly 0.85 and 10 billion PBMCs. For each donor, CD4 naive and CD4 memory were each run on three plates, CD8 naive on two plates, and CD8 memory on one plate. Blood TCR repertoires of roughly five healthy adults were deeply sequenced to estimate repertoire size and the extent of clonotype sharing between individuals. To increase sequencing depth and limit assay-specific biases, different laboratories used diverse techniques to prepare libraries and sequence TCR repertoires. Summary of the overall study and its limitations: The genetic and exposure-history diversity represented was limited by the small number of donors. Sampling was restricted to blood, and TCR repertoires in tissue are likely to differ from TCR repertoires in blood. Higher generation probabilities were observed for clonotypes shared by all four sorted-subset donors than for non-shared clonotypes. Naive subsets generally had larger estimated clonotype richness than memory subsets. Incomplete sequencing was indicated by rarefaction of sorted-subset datasets, despite the large sequencing depth. Based on pairwise subsampling, the degree of clonotype sharing among donors was expected to be affected by sequencing depth. Across a handful of donors, about 5% of naive CD4, roughly 3.5% of naive CD8, under 2.5% of memory CD4, and 0.3% to 0.45% of memory CD8 clonotypes were shared.

Using the deep immunoSEQ assay, multiplex PCR amplified TCR CDR3 regions from genomic DNA. Genomic DNA extracted from each cell subset was distributed evenly over all wells of several immunoSEQ 96-well plates, and each plate served as one replicate. Each replicate PCR for sorted subsets received about 200 ng genomic DNA, equal to tens of thousands of T cell genomes. Purified libraries were quantified with a Qubit 3.0 fluorometer, sized on a Bioanalyzer 2100, and re-quantified with the KAPA Library Quantification kit. Every immunoSEQ 96-well plate was sequenced on a dedicated single-read 150-cycle Illumina NextSeq 550 flow cell. In the authors' own workflow: Because the immunoSEQ output included only junctional sequences and no quality scores, the filtering could not be the same as the filtering used for full-length reads. To assign V/J genes and CDR3, sequences were annotated against IMGT germline references using PyIR, a Python wrapper for IgBLAST v1.9. Reads were removed for weak V/J assignments (E-value above 1e-6), missing CDR3, stop codons, out-of-frame junctions, or ambiguous translated residues. V3J clonotypes were defined as sequences sharing the same inferred V gene, J gene, and CDR3 amino acid sequence. Percentage overlap between repertoires was computed as shared unique clonotypes divided by the size of the smaller repertoire. RTK rarefaction, the Chao1 estimator, and Recon v2.1 estimates of unobserved clonotypes were used to assess repertoire richness. Generation probabilities for all TCRbeta clonotypes obtained by the gDNA method from a few donors were computed using OLGA. The immuneACCESS repertoire file appears here via TCRdb, limited to in-frame rearrangements. These files lack a portion of the clones; in checked studies, under half of the deficit traces to unresolved V genes, and the cause of the others is not known. The V and J calls and clone size come from that table; D and trimming were worked out from the DNA. The sample table contains 2.3 million or so clones; only one count was recorded for approximately 93% of them. The top ten clones comprise about 0.39% of the sample.

In the case of this clone: This clone's antigen is unknown. Qualities for individual bases were not recorded, and no much larger clone is one base off.

The donors were healthy, HIV-negative adults who had no recently reported acute infections or vaccinations. All donors were Caucasian adults living in Nashville, Tennessee, USA. CD4+ T cells were enriched by magnetic negative selection; naive cells were then positively selected on CD45RA, and the negative fraction formed the memory subset. Blood was collected by leukapheresis, and PBMCs were isolated by Ficoll-Histopaque density gradient centrifugation and then cryopreserved in liquid nitrogen vapor phase. Analytical flow cytometry was used to check the purity and quantity of each magnetically sorted T cell population. Genomic DNA was isolated from each sorted fraction and quantified by UV absorbance on a Nanodrop 2000c. The TCR sequence derives from a man aged 18 to 30 in good health. Some clones in this sample may be carry-over from other donors' samples. The sample consisted of naive CD4+ T cells from PBMCs. Sample cell subset or site, as interpreted from the label and publication: CD45RA+ positively selected.

The DNA is as follows: TGTGCCAGCAGCTCCGGGACCTTGACTGGCTACACCTTC. Its coded protein is CASSSGTLTGYTF. This chain joins TRBV7-3 to TRBJ1-2; possibly the D gene is TRBD1, per 5 matching bases. V loses 4 bases of germline sequence and J loses 7 bases, and the interval between the two ends is 13 bases. CDR3 length: 13 amino acids, cysteine to phenylalanine. Left in the record is the CDR3 DNA by itself, 39 bases read in frame from the first base. Based on the germline V gene, the CDR1 and CDR2 sequences are SGHTA and FQGTGA.